A single sample is the source of the 6 T cell receptor beta chains below, sequenced in a study of T cell responses to AZD1222 COVID-19 vaccine. Here immunoSEQ multiplex PCR was the method, and the copy in TCRdb shows in-frame clones only, minus some. Of about 100,000 clones in the sample, about nine tenths were seen once. Sequences were derived from peripheral blood, sampled on day 0 of AZD1222 vaccination. These receptors originate from an adult in good health.

The rearrangement uses TRBV14 and TRBJ2-5, with D hard to call. This CDR3 is 11 amino acids long. The germline V and J ends were trimmed by 3 bases and 4 bases, with 3 bases remaining between them. The germline V gene has CDR1 SGHDN and CDR2 FVKESK. The CDR3 sequence is CASSHVETQYF. The CDR3 nucleotides read TGTGCCAGCAGCCATGTAGAGACCCAGTACTTC.

This chain uses TRBV29-1 with TRBJ1-1, with D maybe TRBD1 (6 bases). Trimming pared 7 bases from V and 1 base from J, leaving 10 bases between. Germline assignment: CDR1 SQVTM and CDR2 ANQGSEA. CDR3 length equals 12 residues. CDR3 nucleotides: TGCAGCGGGGGGGGCTGGAACACTGAAGCTTTCTTT. It is translated as CSGGGWNTEAFF.

The CDR3: CATRTSGSIRSYDEQFF. CDR3 nucleotides: TGTGCCACTCGGACTAGCGGGAGCATCCGGAGCTATGATGAGCAGTTCTTC. The chain has TRBV19 and TRBJ2-1, with 13 nucleotides matching TRBD2. Trimming at V came to 10 bases and at J to 8 bases, leaving 17 bases not matched to a gene. The CDR3 contains 17 residues. CDR1 is LNHDA, CDR2 SQIVND, per germline (reference sequence).

This clone has just one count. This rearrangement joins TRBV5-3 to TRBJ2-1; unclear D gene. TRBV5-3 is given ORF status, its function remaining uncertain. The CDR3 is 11 residues long. V lost 3 bases to trimming and J lost 5 bases, with 3 bases between them. The CDR3 loop is CARSSNNEQFF. CDR3 DNA sequence: TGTGCCAGAAGCTCAAACAATGAGCAGTTCTTC.

The chain employs TRBV5-5 and TRBJ2-4, with D uncertain. Germline CDR1 reads SGHKS; CDR2 reads YYEKEE (reference sequence). Trimming stripped 2 bases from V and 0 bases from J, with 9 bases between. The CDR3 has 15 amino acids. CDR3 region: CASSLGELAKNIQYF. The CDR3 coding sequence is TGTGCCAGCAGCTTAGGAGAGCTAGCCAAAAACATTCAGTACTTC.

This clone was recorded a few times. This chain connects TRBV25-1 to TRBJ2-7; 10 bases align to TRBD1. This CDR3 has 13 residues. Germline V CDR1 and CDR2: MGHDK, SYGVNS. V gave up 6 bases and J gave up 3 bases; unmatched junction bases: 2. CDR3 residues: CASRGTGVYEQYF. The CDR3 nucleotides are TGTGCCAGCAGAGGGACAGGGGTCTACGAGCAGTACTTC.